This T cell receptor (beta chain) was sequenced in a study of cytomegalovirus exposure and HLA in healthy donors. Points on this clone: What it recognizes is unknown.

Use of 60 Vbeta and 13 Jbeta primers characterized the PCR. The data were produced by immunoSEQ multiplex PCR, yet TCRdb's version contains in-frame clones alone and is incomplete. This table holds 130,000 or so clones, approximately 10% found once. Notes on the study in general: Association of 16,951 TCR beta sequences with HLA alleles was found at 0.05 false discovery rate in a later analysis. A previous analysis found most TCR beta V segments productive roughly 87% or roughly 30% of the time.

This CDR3 has 16 residues. V gave up 5 bases and J gave up 3 bases; unmatched junction bases: 12. In germline, CDR1 is LNHNV, CDR2 YYDKDF (reference sequence). The genes are TRBV15 and TRBJ1-1, with 7 bases that match TRBD1. Sequenced: PBMCs. The sequence was obtained from a woman aged 40 to 55 in good health and CMV-seropositive. CDR3 amino acids: CATSGTGVVWDTEAFF. In nucleotides, the CDR3 is TGTGCCACCAGCGGAACAGGGGTAGTTTGGGACACTGAAGCTTTCTTT.